The clone carrying this TCR beta chain has just a few counts. Its specificity is not known. This CDR3 is built from 15 residues. The germline gives CDR1 MNHEY, CDR2 SVGEGT. The junction had 4 bases not matched to a gene; V was cut back by 6 bases and J by 0 bases. The data are from a study of T-cell memory formation after mild COVID-19. Study observations and caveats: Clones that contracted from day 15 to 85 were balanced CD4/CD8, while later expanders leaned CD4+.

TCRdb recomputed calls from the 5' RACE reads with MiXCR, one row per CDR3 protein. Here the sample spans around 450,000 distinct CDR3 sequences, 15% to 25% being singletons. The gene calls are TRBV6-2 or TRBV6-3 and TRBJ2-1; 8 bases are a match to TRBD2. Sequencing was done on a sample of PBMCs or a T cell subset sorted from them (not recorded which). The receptor's source is an adult woman who had mild COVID-19 (a few samples of this study predate the infection). Cell type and time point are not known. The CDR3 region is CASSRSGNSYNEQFF. The CDR3 DNA follows: TGTGCCAGCAGCCGTAGCGGGAACTCCTACAATGAGCAGTTCTTC.